The following is a TCR beta chain sequence with its context. Germline V CDR1 and CDR2: SEHNR, FQNEAQ (reference sequence). V shed 2 bases and J 6 bases; nucleotides not matched to a gene: 4. The CDR3 consists of 15 residues. This was the immunoSEQ v3 assay. The data were produced by immunoSEQ multiplex PCR, yet TCRdb's version contains in-frame clones alone and is incomplete. The sample contains tens of thousands of clones, about nine tenths of which appear only once. This sample was included in a study of TIL therapy for anti-PD-1-resistant metastatic lung cancer. Indicated time point: pre-treatment sample, taken before nivolumab and TIL therapy.

The sample was blood, taken at baseline. The receptor was isolated from a person aged 30 to 80 with non-small cell lung cancer. V gene TRBV7-9 combines with J gene TRBJ1-2; 12 bases line up with TRBD1. For the CDR3, the DNA is TGTGCCAGCAGCTTAACCGGGACAGGGGGCAATGGCTACACCTTC. Protein: CASSLTGTGGNGYTF.